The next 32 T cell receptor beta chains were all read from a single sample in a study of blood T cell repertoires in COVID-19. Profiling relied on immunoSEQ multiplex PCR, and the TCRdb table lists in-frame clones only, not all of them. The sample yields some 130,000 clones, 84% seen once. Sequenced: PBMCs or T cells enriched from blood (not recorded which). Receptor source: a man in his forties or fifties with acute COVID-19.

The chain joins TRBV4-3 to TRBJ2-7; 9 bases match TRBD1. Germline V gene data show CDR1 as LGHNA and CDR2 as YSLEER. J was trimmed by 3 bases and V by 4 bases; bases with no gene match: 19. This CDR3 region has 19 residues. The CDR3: CASSPTEERYRGLSYEQYF. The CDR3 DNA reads TGCGCCAGCAGCCCTACCGAGGAACGATACAGGGGGCTAAGCTACGAGCAGTACTTC.

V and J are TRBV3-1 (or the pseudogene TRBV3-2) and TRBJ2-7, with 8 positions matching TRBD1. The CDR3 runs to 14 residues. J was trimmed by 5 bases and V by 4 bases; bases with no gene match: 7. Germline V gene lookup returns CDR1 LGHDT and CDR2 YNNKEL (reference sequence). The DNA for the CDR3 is TGTGCCAGCAGCCCCATCGGACAGGGAGACGAGCAGTACTTC. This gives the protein CASSPIGQGDEQYF.

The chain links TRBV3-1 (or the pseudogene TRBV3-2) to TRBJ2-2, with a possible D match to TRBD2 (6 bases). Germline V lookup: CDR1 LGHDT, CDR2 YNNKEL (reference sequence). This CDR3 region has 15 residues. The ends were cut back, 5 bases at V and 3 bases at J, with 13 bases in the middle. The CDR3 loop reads CASSAGTHYTGELFF. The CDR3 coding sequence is TGTGCCAGCAGCGCCGGGACTCACTACACCGGGGAGCTGTTTTTT.

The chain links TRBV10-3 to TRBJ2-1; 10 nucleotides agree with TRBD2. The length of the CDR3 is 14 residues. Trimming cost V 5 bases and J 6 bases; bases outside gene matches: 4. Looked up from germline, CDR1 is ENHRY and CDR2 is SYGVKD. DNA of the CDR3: TGTGCCATCAGTACTAGCGGGGAACTCAATGAGCAGTTCTTC. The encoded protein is CAISTSGELNEQFF.

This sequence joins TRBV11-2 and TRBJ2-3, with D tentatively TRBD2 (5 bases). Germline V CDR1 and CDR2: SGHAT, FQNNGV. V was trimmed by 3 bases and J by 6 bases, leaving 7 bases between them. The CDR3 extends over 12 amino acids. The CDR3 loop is CASSFEGDTQYF. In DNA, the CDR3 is TGTGCCAGCAGCTTCGAGGGTGATACGCAGTATTTT.

This CDR3 reads CASSSTSRGQGYGYTF. The CDR3 coding sequence is TGTGCCAGCAGCTCCACATCAAGGGGACAGGGGTACGGCTACACCTTC. The V gene is TRBV11-2, the J gene TRBJ1-2; 10 bases align to TRBD1. Germline trimming cut 4 bases from V and 8 bases from J; bases unmatched to any gene: 13. Germline V gene lookup returns CDR1 SGHAT and CDR2 FQNNGV. The CDR3 consists of 16 residues.

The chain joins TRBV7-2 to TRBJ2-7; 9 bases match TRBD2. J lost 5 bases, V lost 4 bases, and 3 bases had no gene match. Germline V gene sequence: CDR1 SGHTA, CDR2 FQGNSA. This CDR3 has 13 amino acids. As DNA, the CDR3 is TGTGCCAGCAGCTCCCTAGCGGGAAACGAGCAGTACTTC. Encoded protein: CASSSLAGNEQYF.

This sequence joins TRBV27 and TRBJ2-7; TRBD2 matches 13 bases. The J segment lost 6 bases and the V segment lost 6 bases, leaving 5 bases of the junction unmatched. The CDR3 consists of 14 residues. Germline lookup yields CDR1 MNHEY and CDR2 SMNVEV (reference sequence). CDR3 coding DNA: TGTGCCAGCAGAGTTAGGACTAGCGGGAGCGAGCAGTACTTC. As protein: CASRVRTSGSEQYF.

CDR3 amino acids: CASRSSYSGNTIYF. As DNA, the CDR3 is TGTGCCAGCAGGAGTTCGTACTCTGGAAACACCATATATTTT. The chain has TRBV27 and TRBJ1-3; D remains unclear. V lost 6 bases to trimming and J lost 0 bases, with 9 bases between them. The CDR3 sequence is 14 residues long. Germline CDR1 and CDR2: MNHEY and SMNVEV (reference sequence).

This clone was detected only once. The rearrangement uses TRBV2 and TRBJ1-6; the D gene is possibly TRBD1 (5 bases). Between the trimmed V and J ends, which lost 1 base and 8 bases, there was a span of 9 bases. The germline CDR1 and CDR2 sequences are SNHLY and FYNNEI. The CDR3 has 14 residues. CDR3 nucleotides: TGTGCCAGCAGTGAAGACCCCAGGGATTCACCCCTCCACTTT. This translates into CASSEDPRDSPLHF.

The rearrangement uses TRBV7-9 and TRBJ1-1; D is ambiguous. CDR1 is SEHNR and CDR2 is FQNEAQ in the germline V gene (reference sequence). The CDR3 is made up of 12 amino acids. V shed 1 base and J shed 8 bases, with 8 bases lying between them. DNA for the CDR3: TGTGCCAGCAGCTTAGGGGGAGTAGAAGCTTTCTTT. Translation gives CASSLGGVEAFF.

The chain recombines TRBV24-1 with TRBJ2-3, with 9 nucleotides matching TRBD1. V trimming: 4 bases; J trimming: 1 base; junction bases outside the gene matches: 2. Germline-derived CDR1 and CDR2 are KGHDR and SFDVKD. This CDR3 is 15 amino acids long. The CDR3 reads CATSEWDRGTDTQYF. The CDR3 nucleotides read TGTGCCACCAGTGAGTGGGACAGGGGCACAGATACGCAGTATTTT.

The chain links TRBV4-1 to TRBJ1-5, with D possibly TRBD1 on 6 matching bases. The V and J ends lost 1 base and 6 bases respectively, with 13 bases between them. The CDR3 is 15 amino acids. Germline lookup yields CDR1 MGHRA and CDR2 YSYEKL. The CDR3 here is CASSQVEQGGQPQHF. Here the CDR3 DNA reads TGCGCCAGCAGCCAAGTGGAACAGGGCGGTCAGCCCCAGCATTTT.

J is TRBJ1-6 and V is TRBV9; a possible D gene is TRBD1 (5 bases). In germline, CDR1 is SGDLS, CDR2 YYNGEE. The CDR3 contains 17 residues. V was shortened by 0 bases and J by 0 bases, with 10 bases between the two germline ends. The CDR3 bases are TGTGCCAGCAGCGTAGGGACACTGAGCTCCTATAATTCACCCCTCCACTTT. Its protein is CASSVGTLSSYNSPLHF.

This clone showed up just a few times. DNA of the CDR3: TGCGCCAGCAGCCGAACAGGGAAGGGGGGGGCCATCACCGGGGAGCTGTTTTTT. This translates into CASSRTGKGGAITGELFF. The chain links TRBV4-3 to TRBJ2-2; D might be TRBD2 (7 bases). The CDR3 totals 18 residues. V lost 4 bases and J 4 bases, leaving 22 bases between the germline ends. Looked up from germline, CDR1 is LGHNA and CDR2 is YSLEER.

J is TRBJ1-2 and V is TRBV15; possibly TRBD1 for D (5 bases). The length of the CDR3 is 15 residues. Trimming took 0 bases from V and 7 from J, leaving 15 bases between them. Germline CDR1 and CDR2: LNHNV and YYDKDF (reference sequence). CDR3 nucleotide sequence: TGTGCCACCAGCAGAGATAGGGCGGCAGGGTCTGGCTACACCTTC. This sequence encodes CATSRDRAAGSGYTF.

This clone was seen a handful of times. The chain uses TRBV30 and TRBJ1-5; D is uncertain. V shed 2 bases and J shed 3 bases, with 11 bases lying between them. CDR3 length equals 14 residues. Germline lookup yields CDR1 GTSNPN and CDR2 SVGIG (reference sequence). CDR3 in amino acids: CAWSTGRDNQPQHF. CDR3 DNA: TGTGCCTGGAGTACGGGAAGGGACAATCAGCCCCAGCATTTT.

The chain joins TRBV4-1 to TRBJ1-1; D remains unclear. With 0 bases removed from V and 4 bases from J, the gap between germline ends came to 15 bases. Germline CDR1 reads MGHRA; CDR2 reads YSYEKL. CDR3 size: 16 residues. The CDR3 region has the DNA TGCGCCAGCAGCCAAGAAAGGCGGGGAATAGGCACTGAAGCTTTCTTT. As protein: CASSQERRGIGTEAFF.

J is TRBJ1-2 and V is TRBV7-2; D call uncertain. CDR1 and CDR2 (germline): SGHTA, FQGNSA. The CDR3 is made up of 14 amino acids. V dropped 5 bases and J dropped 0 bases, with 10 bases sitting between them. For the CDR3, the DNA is TGTGCCAGCAGCCCTCGGAGAGCTAACTATGGCTACACCTTC. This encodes CASSPRRANYGYTF.

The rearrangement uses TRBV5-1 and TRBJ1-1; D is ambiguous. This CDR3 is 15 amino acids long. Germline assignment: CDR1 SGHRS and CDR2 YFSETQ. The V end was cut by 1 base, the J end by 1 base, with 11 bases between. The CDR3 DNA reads TGCGCCAGCAGCTTGACAGTACTTGAGAACACTGAAGCTTTCTTT. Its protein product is CASSLTVLENTEAFF.

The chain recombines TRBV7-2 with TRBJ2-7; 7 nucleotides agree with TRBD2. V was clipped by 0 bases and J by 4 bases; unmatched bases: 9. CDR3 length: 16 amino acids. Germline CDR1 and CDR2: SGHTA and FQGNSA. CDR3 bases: TGTGCCAGCAGCTTAGCGTCCTTGGCGGGGGTATACGAGCAGTACTTC. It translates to CASSLASLAGVYEQYF.

CDR3 loop: CASSLQGDQPQHF. The DNA for the CDR3 is TGTGCCAGCAGTTTACAGGGCGATCAGCCCCAGCATTTT. The chain links TRBV28 to TRBJ1-5, with TRBD1 as a possible D gene (5 bases). Germline V CDR1 and CDR2: MDHEN, SYDVKM. Between the trimmed V and J ends, which lost 2 bases and 5 bases, there was a span of 7 bases. This CDR3 region has 13 residues. Full variable domain (remainder filled in from reference TRBV28 and TRBJ1-5): DVKVTQSSRYLVKRTGEKVFLECVQDMDHENMFWYRQDPGLGLRLIYFSYDVKMKEKGDIPEGYSVSREKKERFSLILESASTNQTSMYLCASSLQGDQPQHFGDGTRLSIL.

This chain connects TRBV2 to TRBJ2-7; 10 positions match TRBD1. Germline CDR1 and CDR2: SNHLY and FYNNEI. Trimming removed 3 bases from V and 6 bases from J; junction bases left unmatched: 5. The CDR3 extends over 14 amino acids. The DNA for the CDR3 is TGTGCCAGCAGTGATGACAGGGGGCGCCTCGAGCAGTACTTC. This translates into CASSDDRGRLEQYF.

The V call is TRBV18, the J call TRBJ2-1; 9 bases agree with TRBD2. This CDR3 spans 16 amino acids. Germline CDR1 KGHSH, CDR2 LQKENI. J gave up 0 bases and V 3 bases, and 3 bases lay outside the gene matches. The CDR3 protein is CASSPLTSGSYNEQFF. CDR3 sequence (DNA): TGTGCCAGCTCACCTCTGACTAGCGGCTCCTACAATGAGCAGTTCTTC.

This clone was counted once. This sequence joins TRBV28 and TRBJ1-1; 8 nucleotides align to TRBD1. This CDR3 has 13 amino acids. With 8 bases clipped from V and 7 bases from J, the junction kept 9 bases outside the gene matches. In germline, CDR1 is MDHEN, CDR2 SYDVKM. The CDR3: CASGSGGFGEAFF. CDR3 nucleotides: TGTGCCAGCGGATCAGGGGGCTTCGGTGAAGCTTTCTTT.

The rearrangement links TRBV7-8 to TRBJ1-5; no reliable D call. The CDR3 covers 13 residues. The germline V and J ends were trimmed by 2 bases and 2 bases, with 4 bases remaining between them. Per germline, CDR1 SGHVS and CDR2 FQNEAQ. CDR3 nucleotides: TGTGCCAGCAGCTTAACGGGCAATCAGCCCCAGCATTTT. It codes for CASSLTGNQPQHF.

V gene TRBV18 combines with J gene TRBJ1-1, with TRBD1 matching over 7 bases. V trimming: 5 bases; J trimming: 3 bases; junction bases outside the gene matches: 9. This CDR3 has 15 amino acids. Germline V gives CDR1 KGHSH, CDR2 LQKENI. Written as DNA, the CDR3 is TGTGCCAGCTCAAGGCAGGGGGTAAGGGACACTGAAGCTTTCTTT. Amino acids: CASSRQGVRDTEAFF.

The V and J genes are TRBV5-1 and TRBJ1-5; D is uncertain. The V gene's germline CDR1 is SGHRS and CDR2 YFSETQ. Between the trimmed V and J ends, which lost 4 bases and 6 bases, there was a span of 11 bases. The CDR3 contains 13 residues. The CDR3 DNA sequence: TGCGCCAGCAGCGTAGGAGGCGGTCAGCCCCAGCATTTT. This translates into CASSVGGGQPQHF.

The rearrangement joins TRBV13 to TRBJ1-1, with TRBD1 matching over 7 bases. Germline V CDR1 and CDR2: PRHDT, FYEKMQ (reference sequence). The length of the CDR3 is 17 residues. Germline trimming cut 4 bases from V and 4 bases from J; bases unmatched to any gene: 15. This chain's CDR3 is CASSSRRRGDGFTEAFF. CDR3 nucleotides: TGTGCCAGCAGCTCTCGACGCAGGGGGGATGGGTTCACTGAAGCTTTCTTT.

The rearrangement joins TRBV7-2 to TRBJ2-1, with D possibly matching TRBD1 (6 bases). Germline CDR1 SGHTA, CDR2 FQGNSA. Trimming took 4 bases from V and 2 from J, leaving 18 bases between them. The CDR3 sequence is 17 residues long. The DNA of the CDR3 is TGTGCCAGCAGCTCCCCCGTTTTCAGGGGAACCTACAATGAGCAGTTCTTC. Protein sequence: CASSSPVFRGTYNEQFF.

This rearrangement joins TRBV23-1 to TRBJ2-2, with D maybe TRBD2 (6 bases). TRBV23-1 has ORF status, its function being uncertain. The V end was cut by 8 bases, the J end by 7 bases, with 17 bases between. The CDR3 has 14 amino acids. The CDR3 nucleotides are TGCGCCAGCTCCCCGCGGGGTTTAGACGGGGAGCTGTTTTTT. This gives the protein CASSPRGLDGELFF.

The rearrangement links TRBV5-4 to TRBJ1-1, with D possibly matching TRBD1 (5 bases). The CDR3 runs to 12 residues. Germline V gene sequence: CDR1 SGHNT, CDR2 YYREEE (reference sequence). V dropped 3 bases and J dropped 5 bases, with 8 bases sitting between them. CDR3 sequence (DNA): TGTGCCAGCAGCTCCCACAGGACTGAAGCTTTCTTT. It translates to CASSSHRTEAFF. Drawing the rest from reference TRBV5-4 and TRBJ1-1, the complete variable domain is ETGVTQSPTHLIKTRGQQVTLRCSSQSGHNTVSWYQQALGQGPQFIFQYYREEENGRGNFPPRFSGLQFPNYSSELNVNALELDDSALYLCASSSHRTEAFFGQGTRLTVV.